One and the same sample provided the 20 T cell receptor beta chains below, sequenced in a study of shared clonotypes between healthy human individuals. Sequenced by immunoSEQ multiplex PCR; TCRdb stores in-frame clones only, minus some. This table has hundreds of thousands of clones, 74% appearing once. Sequenced input: memory CD4+ T cells sorted from blood. The subset was: CD45RA-negative fraction. The source is a woman aged 25 to 39 in good health.

The V gene is TRBV2, the J gene TRBJ2-1; D gene ambiguous. The germline gives CDR1 SNHLY, CDR2 FYNNEI. CDR3 size: 15 residues. V lost 8 bases and J 0 bases, leaving 14 bases between the germline ends. The CDR3 DNA sequence: TGTGCCAGCGCGAAAACAGATACCTCCTACAATGAGCAGTTCTTC. Translation gives CASAKTDTSYNEQFF. The variable domain in full, completed from reference TRBV2 and TRBJ2-1, reads EPEVTQTPSHQVTQMGQEVILRCVPISNHLYFYWYRQILGQKVEFLVSFYNNEISEKSEIFDDQFSVERPDGSNFTLKIRSTKLEDSAMYFCASAKTDTSYNEQFFGPGTRLTVL.

The chain joins TRBV4-2 to TRBJ1-3; 8 nucleotides match TRBD1. The CDR3 runs 15 residues. J lost 7 bases, V lost 0 bases, and 5 bases had no gene match. Per germline, CDR1 LGHNA and CDR2 YNFKEQ. The CDR3 nucleotides are TGTGCCAGCAGCCAAGAAAAGGACAGGGCTAACACCATATATTTT. As protein: CASSQEKDRANTIYF.

This chain uses TRBV5-1 with TRBJ1-2, with 11 bases aligning to TRBD1. V lost 3 bases, J lost 2 bases, and 12 bases stayed unmatched. There are 18 residues in the CDR3. The germline CDR1 and CDR2 sequences are SGHRS and YFSETQ. The DNA for the CDR3 is TGCGCCAGCAGCTCTTCCCGGTCCGGGACAGGGGGGAACTATGGCTACACCTTC. It encodes CASSSSRSGTGGNYGYTF.

This chain joins TRBV6-6 and TRBJ1-1; D is unresolved. Germline loops: CDR1 MNHNY, CDR2 SVGAGI (reference sequence). The CDR3 is made up of 13 amino acids. Trimming stripped 5 bases from V and 3 bases from J, with 10 bases between. The CDR3 DNA reads TGTGCCAGCAGTAACCAACGCGACACTGAAGCTTTCTTT. This encodes CASSNQRDTEAFF.

The V call is TRBV5-1, the J call TRBJ2-1; 7 bases are a match to TRBD1. The length of the CDR3 is 15 residues. CDR1 and CDR2 from the germline V gene are SGHRS and YFSETQ. V gave up 0 bases and J gave up 15 bases; unmatched junction bases: 15. DNA for the CDR3: TGCGCCAGCAGCTTGGTTAGCCAGGGGGTGCCTCTTTTGTTCTTC. Translating gives CASSLVSQGVPLLFF.

V is TRBV2 and J is TRBJ1-3; possible D gene TRBD1, 5 bases. This CDR3 region has 14 residues. V lost 5 bases to trimming and J lost 4 bases, with 12 bases between them. Germline lookup yields CDR1 SNHLY and CDR2 FYNNEI. For the CDR3, the DNA is TGTGCCAGCAGTCTCGGGGCGGCGGGAAACACCATATATTTT. Encoded protein: CASSLGAAGNTIYF. Supplemented by reference TRBV2 and TRBJ1-3, the full variable domain reads EPEVTQTPSHQVTQMGQEVILRCVPISNHLYFYWYRQILGQKVEFLVSFYNNEISEKSEIFDDQFSVERPDGSNFTLKIRSTKLEDSAMYFCASSLGAAGNTIYFGEGSWLTVV.

The V gene is TRBV18, the J gene TRBJ2-3; 11 bases are shared with TRBD2. CDR1 is KGHSH and CDR2 is LQKENI in the germline V gene. Trimming removed 2 bases from V and 6 bases from J; junction bases left unmatched: 7. The CDR3 totals 16 residues. CDR3 nucleotides: TGTGCCAGCTCACCAGGGACTAGCGGAGTTGTGGATACGCAGTATTTT. It yields the protein CASSPGTSGVVDTQYF. Supplemented by reference TRBV18 and TRBJ2-3, the full variable domain reads NAGVMQNPRHLVRRRGQEARLRCSPMKGHSHVYWYRQLPEEGLKFMVYLQKENIIDESGMPKERFSAEFPKEGPSILRIQQVVRGDSAAYFCASSPGTSGVVDTQYFGPGTRLTVL.

Comments on this clone: With a far larger clone one base away, a read error is the likely cause. DNA for the CDR3: TGTGCCAGCAGTTCGTTTCCCCTTATCTCCCCTGAAGTTTTCTTT. This sequence encodes CASSSFPLISPEVFF. The chain carries TRBV27 and TRBJ1-1; D not certain. From germline, CDR1 is MNHEY and CDR2 SMNVEV (reference sequence). The length of the CDR3 is 15 residues.

This clone was picked up one time. At the DNA level, this CDR3 is encoded by other sequences in the same sample as well. CDR3 bases: TGTGCCAGCAGCCAAGTTGGCGGTAGCTCCTACAATGAGCAGTTCTTC. This sequence encodes CASSQVGGSSYNEQFF. The chain links TRBV14 to TRBJ2-1, with unresolved D. The CDR3 runs to 16 residues. The V and J ends lost 1 base and 0 bases respectively, with 10 bases between them. Germline CDR1 SGHDN, CDR2 FVKESK.

The chain links TRBV5-1 to TRBJ1-3, with D unresolved. Deletions cut 2 bases from V and 0 bases from J, with 12 bases between. This CDR3 is 16 amino acids long. CDR1 and CDR2 (germline): SGHRS, YFSETQ. CDR3 coding DNA: TGCGCCAGCAGCTTTGGGGTCTCTCACTCTGGAAACACCATATATTTT. It is translated as CASSFGVSHSGNTIYF.

This clone was recorded only once. V gene TRBV28 combines with J gene TRBJ2-5; D gene unclear. The J call is in doubt because the DNA end fits TRBJ2-7 better. This CDR3 has 12 residues. In germline, CDR1 is MDHEN, CDR2 SYDVKM. The CDR3 here is CASTTAAYEQYF. CDR3 coding DNA: TGTGCCAGTACGACTGCCGCCTACGAGCAGTACTTC.

A few counts support this clone. This rearrangement joins TRBV5-6 to TRBJ1-2; D call uncertain. The length of the CDR3 is 12 residues. The V and J ends lost 6 bases and 4 bases respectively, with 10 bases between them. The germline V gene has CDR1 SGHDT and CDR2 YYEEEE. DNA for the CDR3: TGTGCCAGCACCACGGATGGCTATGGCTACACCTTC. It encodes CASTTDGYGYTF. Supplemented by reference TRBV5-6 and TRBJ1-2, the full variable domain reads DAGVTQSPTHLIKTRGQQVTLRCSPKSGHDTVSWYQQALGQGPQFIFQYYEEEERQRGNFPDRFSGHQFPNYSSELNVNALLLGDSALYLCASTTDGYGYTFGSGTRLTVV.

V gene TRBV15 combines with J gene TRBJ2-6; the D call may be TRBD1 or TRBD2 (5 bases each). The CDR3 consists of 16 residues. The germline gives CDR1 LNHNV, CDR2 YYDKDF (reference sequence). V was pared by 0 bases and J by 2 bases, with 8 bases between. The CDR3 DNA follows: TGTGCCACCAGCAGAGATCTGGGGGCTGGGGCCAACGTCCTGACTTTC. Protein product: CATSRDLGAGANVLTF.

The J gene is TRBJ2-5, the V gene TRBV5-1; D gene unclear. The V end was cut by 6 bases, the J end by 3 bases, with 21 bases between. Germline V lookup: CDR1 SGHRS, CDR2 YFSETQ. The CDR3 consists of 16 residues. CDR3 amino acids: CASTVRPGPIKETQYF. In nucleotides, the CDR3 is TGCGCCAGCACAGTTCGGCCCGGGCCAATAAAAGAGACCCAGTACTTC.

With regard to this clone: This could be a read error, since a much larger clone is one nucleotide away. Other nucleotide sequences from this sample produce the same CDR3. The gene calls are TRBV5-1 and TRBJ2-1; 8 nucleotides agree with TRBD2. J gave up 3 bases and V 1 base, and 3 bases lay outside the gene matches. CDR3 length equals 15 residues. CDR1 is SGHRS and CDR2 is YFSETQ in the germline V gene. As DNA, the CDR3 is TGCGCCAGCAGCTTGTCAAGCGGGAGCTACAATGAGCAGTTCTTC. Its translation: CASSLSSGSYNEQFF.

The chain combines TRBV25-1 with TRBJ2-5; D uncertain. CDR1 and CDR2 from the germline V gene are MGHDK and SYGVNS. The V end was cut by 6 bases, the J end by 0 bases, with 17 bases between. The CDR3 runs to 16 residues. CDR3 sequence: CASSIPSRGNQETQYF. The CDR3 DNA sequence: TGTGCCAGCAGCATTCCCTCCCGTGGCAACCAAGAGACCCAGTACTTC.

The chain carries TRBV7-2 and TRBJ2-7; D may be TRBD2 (5 bases). The CDR3 totals 13 residues. The V gene lost 4 bases and the J gene lost 4 bases, with 11 bases spanning the gap. Germline assignment: CDR1 SGHTA and CDR2 FQGNSA. The CDR3 loop is CASSSQRRYEQYF. CDR3 coding DNA: TGTGCCAGCAGCTCCCAAAGGAGGTACGAGCAGTACTTC. Variable domain in full (rest from reference TRBV7-2 and TRBJ2-7): GAGVSQSPSNKVTEKGKDVELRCDPISGHTALYWYRQSLGQGLEFLIYFQGNSAPDKSGLPSDRFSAERTGGSVSTLTIQRTQQEDSAVYLCASSSQRRYEQYFGPGTRLTVT.

V usage is TRBV11-2 and J usage is TRBJ2-7; 12 bases are shared with TRBD2. Looked up from germline, CDR1 is SGHAT and CDR2 is FQNNGV. The trim removed 5 bases at V and 6 bases at J, leaving 17 bases unmatched. This CDR3 contains 18 residues. The chain's CDR3 is CASSGIATSTSGRREQYF. CDR3 in DNA: TGTGCCAGCAGCGGGATTGCGACCTCAACTAGCGGGAGGCGCGAGCAGTACTTC.

This clone was observed once. The chain carries TRBV28 and TRBJ1-2; TRBD1 matches 7 bases. Germline-derived CDR1 and CDR2 are MDHEN and SYDVKM. CDR3 size: 15 residues. Losses at the gene ends were 5 bases for V and 7 bases for J; bases not matched to a gene: 13. The CDR3 here is CASSIHRGGSVGYTF. DNA of the CDR3: TGTGCCAGCAGTATCCACAGGGGAGGGTCGGTTGGCTACACCTTC.

The rearrangement joins TRBV21-1 to TRBJ1-4. TRBV21-1 is a pseudogene. The CDR3 is made up of 16 amino acids. Written as DNA, the CDR3 is TGTGCCAGCACCCACGCGGGGGGGACAACTAATGAAAAACTGTTTTTT. Encoded protein: CASTHAGGTTNEKLFF.